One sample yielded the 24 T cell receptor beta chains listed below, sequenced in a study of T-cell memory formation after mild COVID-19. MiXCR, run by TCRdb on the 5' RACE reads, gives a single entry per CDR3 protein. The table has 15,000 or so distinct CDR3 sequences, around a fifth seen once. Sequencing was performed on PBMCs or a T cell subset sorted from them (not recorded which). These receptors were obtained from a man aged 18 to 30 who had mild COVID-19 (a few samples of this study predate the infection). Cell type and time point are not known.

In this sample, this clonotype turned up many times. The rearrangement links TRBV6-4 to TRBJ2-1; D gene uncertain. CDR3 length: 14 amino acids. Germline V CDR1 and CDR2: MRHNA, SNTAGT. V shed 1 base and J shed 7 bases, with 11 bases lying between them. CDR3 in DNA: TGTGCCAGCAGTGACTTCCCCGCCGTAAATGAGCAGTTCTTC. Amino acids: CASSDFPAVNEQFF.

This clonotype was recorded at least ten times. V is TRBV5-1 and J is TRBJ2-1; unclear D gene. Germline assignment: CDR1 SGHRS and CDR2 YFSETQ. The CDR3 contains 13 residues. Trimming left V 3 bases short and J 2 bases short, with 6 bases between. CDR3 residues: CASSSAPYNEQFF. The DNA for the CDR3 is TGCGCCAGCAGCTCTGCCCCCTACAATGAGCAGTTCTTC.

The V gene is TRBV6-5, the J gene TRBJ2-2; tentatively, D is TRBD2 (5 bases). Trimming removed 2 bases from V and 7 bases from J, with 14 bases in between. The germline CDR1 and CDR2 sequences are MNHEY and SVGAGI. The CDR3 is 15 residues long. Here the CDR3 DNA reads TGTGCCAGCAGTTACCCGGGAAGAGGCGACGGGGAGCTGTTTTTT. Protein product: CASSYPGRGDGELFF.

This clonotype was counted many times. CDR3 amino acids: CASSQDLAGGTDTQYF. The CDR3 coding sequence is TGTGCCAGCAGCCAAGACCTAGCGGGGGGCACAGATACGCAGTATTTT. The rearrangement links TRBV4-2 to TRBJ2-3, with 10 bases aligning to TRBD2. V gave up 0 bases and J gave up 1 base; unmatched junction bases: 1. Looked up from germline, CDR1 is LGHNA and CDR2 is YNFKEQ. The CDR3 spans 16 residues.

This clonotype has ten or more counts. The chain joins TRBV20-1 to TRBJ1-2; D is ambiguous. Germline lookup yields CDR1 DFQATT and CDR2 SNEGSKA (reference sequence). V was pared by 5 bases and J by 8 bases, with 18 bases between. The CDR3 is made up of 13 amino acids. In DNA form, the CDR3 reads TGCAGTGCTGGACCCGGCTACGGGAAAGGCTACACCTTC. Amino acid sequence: CSAGPGYGKGYTF.

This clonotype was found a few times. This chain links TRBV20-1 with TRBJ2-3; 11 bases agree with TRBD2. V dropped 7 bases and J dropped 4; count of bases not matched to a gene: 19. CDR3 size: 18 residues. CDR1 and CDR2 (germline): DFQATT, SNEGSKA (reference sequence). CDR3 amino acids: CSVGVRNIAGGKADTQYF. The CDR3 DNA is TGCAGTGTAGGGGTTCGGAACATAGCGGGGGGGAAGGCAGATACGCAGTATTTT.

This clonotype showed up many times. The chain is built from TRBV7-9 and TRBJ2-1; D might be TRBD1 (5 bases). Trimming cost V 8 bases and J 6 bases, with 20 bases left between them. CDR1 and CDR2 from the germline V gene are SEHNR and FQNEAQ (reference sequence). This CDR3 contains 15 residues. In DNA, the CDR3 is TGTGCCAGCTGGCGGCTTCCAGCTCAGGGCAATGAGCAGTTCTTC. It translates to CASWRLPAQGNEQFF.

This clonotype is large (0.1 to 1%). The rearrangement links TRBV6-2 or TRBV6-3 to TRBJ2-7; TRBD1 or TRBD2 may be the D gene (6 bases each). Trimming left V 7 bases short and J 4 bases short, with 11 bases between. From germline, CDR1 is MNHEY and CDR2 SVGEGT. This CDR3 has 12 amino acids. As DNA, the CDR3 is TGTGCCAGCATCGGGGGCGAATACGAGCAGTACTTC. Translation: CASIGGEYEQYF.

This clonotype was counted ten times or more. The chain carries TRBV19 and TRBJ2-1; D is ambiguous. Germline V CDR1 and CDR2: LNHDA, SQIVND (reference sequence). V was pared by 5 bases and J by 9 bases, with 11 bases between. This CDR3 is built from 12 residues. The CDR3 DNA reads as TGTGCCAGTAGTGCAAATTTACTTGAGCAGTTCTTC. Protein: CASSANLLEQFF.

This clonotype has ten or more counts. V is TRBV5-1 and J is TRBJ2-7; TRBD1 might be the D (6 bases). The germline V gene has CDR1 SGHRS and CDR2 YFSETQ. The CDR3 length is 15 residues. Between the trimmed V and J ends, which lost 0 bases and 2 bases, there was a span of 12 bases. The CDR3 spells CASSLAGAGAYEQYF. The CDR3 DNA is TGCGCCAGCAGCTTGGCCGGGGCAGGGGCCTACGAGCAGTACTTC. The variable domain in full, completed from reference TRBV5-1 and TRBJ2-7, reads KAGVTQTPRYLIKTRGQQVTLSCSPISGHRSVSWYQQTPGQGLQFLFEYFSETQRNKGNFPGRFSGRQFSNSRSEMNVSTLELGDSALYLCASSLAGAGAYEQYFGPGTRLTVT.

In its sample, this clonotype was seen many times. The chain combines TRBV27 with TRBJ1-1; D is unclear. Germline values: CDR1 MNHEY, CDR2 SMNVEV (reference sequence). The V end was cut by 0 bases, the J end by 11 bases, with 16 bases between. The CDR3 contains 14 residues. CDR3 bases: TGTGCCAGCAGTTTATCGAGGACCGGGCTTGGGGCTTTCTTT. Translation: CASSLSRTGLGAFF.

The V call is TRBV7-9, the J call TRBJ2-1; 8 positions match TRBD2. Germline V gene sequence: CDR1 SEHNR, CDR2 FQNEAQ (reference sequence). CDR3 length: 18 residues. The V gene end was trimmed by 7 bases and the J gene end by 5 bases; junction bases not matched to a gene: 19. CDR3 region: CASTSGRVAGPNNNEQFF. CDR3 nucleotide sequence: TGTGCCAGCACCTCCGGTAGGGTAGCGGGGCCCAATAACAATGAGCAGTTCTTC.

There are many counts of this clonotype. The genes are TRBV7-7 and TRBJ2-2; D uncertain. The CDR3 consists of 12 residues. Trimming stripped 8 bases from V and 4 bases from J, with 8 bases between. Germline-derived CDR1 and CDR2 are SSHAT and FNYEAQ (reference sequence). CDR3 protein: CASLEPTGELFF. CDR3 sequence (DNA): TGTGCCAGCCTGGAGCCCACCGGGGAGCTGTTTTTT.

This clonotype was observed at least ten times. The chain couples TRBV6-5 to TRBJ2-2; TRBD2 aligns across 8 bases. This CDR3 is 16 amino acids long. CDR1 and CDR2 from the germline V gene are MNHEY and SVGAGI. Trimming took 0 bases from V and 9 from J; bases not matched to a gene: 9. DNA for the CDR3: TGTGCCAGCAGTTACTCTGTGAATAGCGGGGTCCGGGAGCTGTTTTTT. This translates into CASSYSVNSGVRELFF.

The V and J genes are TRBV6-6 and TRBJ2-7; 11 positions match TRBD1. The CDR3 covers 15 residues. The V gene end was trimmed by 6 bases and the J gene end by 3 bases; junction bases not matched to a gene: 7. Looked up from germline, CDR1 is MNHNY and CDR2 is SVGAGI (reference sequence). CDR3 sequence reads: CASRPGQGAYYEQYV. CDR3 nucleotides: TGTGCCAGCAGGCCCGGACAGGGGGCCTACTACGAGCAGTACGTC.

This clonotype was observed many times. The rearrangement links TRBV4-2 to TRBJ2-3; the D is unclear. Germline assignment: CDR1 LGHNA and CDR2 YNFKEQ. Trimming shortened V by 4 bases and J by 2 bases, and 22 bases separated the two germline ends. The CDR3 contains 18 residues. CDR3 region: CASSLSPGYSLLTDTQYF. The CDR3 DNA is TGTGCCAGCAGCCTATCCCCTGGGTACAGCCTTCTCACAGATACGCAGTATTTT.

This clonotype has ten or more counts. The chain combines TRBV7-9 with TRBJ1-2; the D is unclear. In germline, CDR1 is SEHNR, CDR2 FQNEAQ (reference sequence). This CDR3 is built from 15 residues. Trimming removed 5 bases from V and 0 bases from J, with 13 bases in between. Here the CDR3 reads CASSLYSSSNYGYTF. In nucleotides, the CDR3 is TGTGCCAGCAGCCTATACAGTAGTTCTAACTATGGCTACACCTTC.

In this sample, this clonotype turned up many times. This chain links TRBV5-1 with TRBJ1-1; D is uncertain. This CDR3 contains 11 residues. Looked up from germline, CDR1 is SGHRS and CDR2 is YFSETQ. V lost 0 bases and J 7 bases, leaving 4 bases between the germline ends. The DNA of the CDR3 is TGCGCCAGCAGCTTGGAAGGTGAAGCTTTCTTT. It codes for CASSLEGEAFF.

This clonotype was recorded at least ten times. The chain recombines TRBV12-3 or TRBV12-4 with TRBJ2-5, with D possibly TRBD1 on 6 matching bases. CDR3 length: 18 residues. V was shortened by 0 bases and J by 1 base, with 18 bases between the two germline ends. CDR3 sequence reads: CASSLAFWQGTVQETQYF. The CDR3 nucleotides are TGTGCCAGCAGTTTAGCTTTCTGGCAGGGGACCGTCCAAGAGACCCAGTACTTC.

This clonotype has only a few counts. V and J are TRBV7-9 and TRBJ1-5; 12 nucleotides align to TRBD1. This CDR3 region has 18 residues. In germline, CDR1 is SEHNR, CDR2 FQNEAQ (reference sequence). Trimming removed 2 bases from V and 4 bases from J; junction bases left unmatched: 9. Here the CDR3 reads CASSLYPGTGGPNQPQHF. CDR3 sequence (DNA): TGTGCCAGCAGCTTATACCCGGGGACAGGGGGCCCGAATCAGCCCCAGCATTTT.

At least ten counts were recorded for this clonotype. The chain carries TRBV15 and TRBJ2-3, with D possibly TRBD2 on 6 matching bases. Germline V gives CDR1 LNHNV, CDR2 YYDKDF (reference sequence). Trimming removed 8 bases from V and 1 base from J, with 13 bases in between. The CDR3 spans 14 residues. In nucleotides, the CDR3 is TGTGCCACCGCCCCTAGCGTAGGCACAGATACGCAGTATTTT. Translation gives CATAPSVGTDTQYF.

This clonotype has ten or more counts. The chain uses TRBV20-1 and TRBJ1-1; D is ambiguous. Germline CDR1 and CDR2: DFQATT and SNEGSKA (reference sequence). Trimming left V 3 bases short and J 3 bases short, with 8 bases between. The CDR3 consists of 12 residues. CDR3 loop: CSARVRDTEAFF. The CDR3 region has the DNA TGCAGTGCTAGGGTTCGCGACACTGAAGCTTTCTTT.

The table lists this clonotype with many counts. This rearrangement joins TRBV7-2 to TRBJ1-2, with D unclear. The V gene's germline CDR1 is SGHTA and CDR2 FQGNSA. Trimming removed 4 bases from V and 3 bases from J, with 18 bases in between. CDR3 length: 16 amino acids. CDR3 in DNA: TGTGCCAGCAGCTCGCCTGTTAAGGGCCTGGACTATGGCTACACCTTC. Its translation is CASSSPVKGLDYGYTF. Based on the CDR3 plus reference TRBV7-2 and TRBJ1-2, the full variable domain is GAGVSQSPSNKVTEKGKDVELRCDPISGHTALYWYRQSLGQGLEFLIYFQGNSAPDKSGLPSDRFSAERTGGSVSTLTIQRTQQEDSAVYLCASSSPVKGLDYGYTFGSGTRLTVV.

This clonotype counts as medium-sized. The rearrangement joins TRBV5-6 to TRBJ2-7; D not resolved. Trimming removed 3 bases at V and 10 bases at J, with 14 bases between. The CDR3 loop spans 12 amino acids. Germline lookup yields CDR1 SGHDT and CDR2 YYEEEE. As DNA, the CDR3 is TGTGCCAGCAGCTCCCTGACGTCAAGTCAGTACTTC. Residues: CASSSLTSSQYF.